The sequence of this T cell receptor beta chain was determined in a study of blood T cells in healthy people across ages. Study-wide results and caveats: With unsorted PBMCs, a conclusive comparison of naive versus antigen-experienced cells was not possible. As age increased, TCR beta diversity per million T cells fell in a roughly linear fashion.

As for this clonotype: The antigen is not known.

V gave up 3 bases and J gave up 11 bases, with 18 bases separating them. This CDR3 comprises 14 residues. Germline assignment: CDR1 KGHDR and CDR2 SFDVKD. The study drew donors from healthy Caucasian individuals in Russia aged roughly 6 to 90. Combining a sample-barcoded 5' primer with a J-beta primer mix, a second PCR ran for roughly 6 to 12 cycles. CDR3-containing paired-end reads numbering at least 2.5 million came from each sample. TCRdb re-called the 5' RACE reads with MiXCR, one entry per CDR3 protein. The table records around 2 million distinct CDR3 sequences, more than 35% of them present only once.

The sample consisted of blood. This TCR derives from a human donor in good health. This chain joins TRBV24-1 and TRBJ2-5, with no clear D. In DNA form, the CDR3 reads TGTGCCACCAGTGATCTATGGAATTACAATGAGCAGTACTTC. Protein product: CATSDLWNYNEQYF.